The rows below give T cell receptor beta chains drawn from one sample of a study of beta chain features in type 1 diabetes. The assay was immunoSEQ multiplex PCR, and TCRdb's table has in-frame clones only and misses some. The sample records around 310,000 clones, around an eighth being singletons. The sequencing input was naive CD4+ T cells from blood. Receptors originate from a woman aged 18-29 years with type 1 diabetes. CDR3s include the opening cysteine and the closing phenylalanine or tryptophan. Each record gives: V gene, J gene, clone size, D gene, CDR3 protein, CDR3 DNA. A D gene is named only where the DNA matches it firmly. Size is omitted from some rows. Given values are once, few, many or a class for expanded clones.

v_gene: TRBV19
j_gene: TRBJ1-5
abundance: .
d_gene: TRBD1
CDR3aa: CASRRTGVIYSNQPQHF
CDR3nt: TGTGCCAGTCGGAGGACAGGAGTGATTTATAGCAATCAGCCCCAGCATTTT

v_gene: TRBV15
j_gene: TRBJ2-3
abundance: .
d_gene: TRBD2
CDR3aa: CATSRDRLGGRRGDTQYF
CDR3nt: TGTGCCACCAGCAGAGACCGCTTGGGGGGGAGGAGGGGAGATACGCAGTATTTT

v_gene: TRBV11-2
j_gene: TRBJ2-5
abundance: few
d_gene: .
CDR3aa: CASSLGGQRDSETQYF
CDR3nt: TGTGCCAGCAGCTTAGGGGGGCAGAGGGATTCCGAGACCCAGTACTTC

v_gene: TRBV6-5
j_gene: TRBJ2-1
abundance: .
d_gene: TRBD2
CDR3aa: CASSRSGRLREQFF
CDR3nt: TGTGCCAGCAGTCGTAGCGGGAGGCTCCGGGAGCAGTTCTTC

v_gene: TRBV2
j_gene: TRBJ1-4
abundance: few
d_gene: .
CDR3aa: CASSIEVDFAGKLFF
CDR3nt: TGTGCCAGCAGTATCGAAGTGGATTTTGCGGGAAAACTGTTTTTT

v_gene: TRBV5-1
j_gene: TRBJ1-3
abundance: .
d_gene: TRBD1
CDR3aa: CASSPTGGGNTIYF
CDR3nt: TGCGCCAGCAGCCCGACAGGGGGAGGGAACACCATATATTTT

v_gene: TRBV27
j_gene: TRBJ1-5
abundance: .
d_gene: .
CDR3aa: CASSAGGNQPQHF
CDR3nt: TGTGCCAGCAGCGCAGGGGGCAATCAGCCCCAGCATTTT

v_gene: TRBV11-3
j_gene: TRBJ2-1
abundance: .
d_gene: TRBD2
CDR3aa: CASSSSGNIYNEQFF
CDR3nt: TGTGCCAGCAGCAGTAGCGGGAACATCTACAATGAGCAGTTCTTC

v_gene: TRBV5-1
j_gene: TRBJ1-4
abundance: .
d_gene: .
CDR3aa: CASSSSTAENEKLFF
CDR3nt: TGCGCCAGCAGCTCCTCGACAGCTGAGAATGAAAAACTGTTTTTT

v_gene: TRBV18
j_gene: TRBJ2-7
abundance: few
d_gene: .
CDR3aa: CASSPLSEGEQYF
CDR3nt: TGTGCCAGCTCACCCCTATCCGAGGGCGAGCAGTACTTC

v_gene: TRBV9
j_gene: TRBJ2-5
abundance: few
d_gene: .
CDR3aa: CASRKSEGETQYF
CDR3nt: TGTGCCAGCAGGAAATCTGAGGGAGAGACCCAGTACTTC

v_gene: TRBV30
j_gene: TRBJ2-7
abundance: few
d_gene: .
CDR3aa: CAWSVQGNEQYF
CDR3nt: TGTGCCTGGAGTGTACAGGGAAACGAGCAGTACTTC

v_gene: TRBV11-2
j_gene: TRBJ1-1
abundance: .
d_gene: TRBD1
CDR3aa: CASSSRGVMNTEAFF
CDR3nt: TGTGCCAGCAGCTCCAGGGGGGTAATGAACACTGAAGCTTTCTTT

v_gene: TRBV10-2
j_gene: TRBJ2-1
abundance: .
d_gene: TRBD2
CDR3aa: CASSETLSGGEQFF
CDR3nt: TGCGCCAGCAGTGAGACGTTGTCGGGGGGTGAGCAGTTCTTC

v_gene: TRBV7-3
j_gene: TRBJ2-3
abundance: few
d_gene: TRBD2
CDR3aa: CASSPGLAGGVDTQYF
CDR3nt: TGTGCCAGCAGCCCCGGACTAGCGGGAGGGGTGGATACGCAGTATTTT

v_gene: TRBV7-3
j_gene: TRBJ2-1
abundance: few
d_gene: .
CDR3aa: CASSLQAPRVYNEQFF
CDR3nt: TGTGCCAGCAGCTTACAGGCCCCGAGGGTCTACAATGAGCAGTTCTTC

v_gene: TRBV7-2
j_gene: TRBJ2-7
abundance: .
d_gene: .
CDR3aa: CASSLDGSVYEQYF
CDR3nt: TGTGCCAGCAGCTTAGATGGTTCGGTCTACGAGCAGTACTTC

v_gene: TRBV6-1
j_gene: TRBJ2-7
abundance: .
d_gene: .
CDR3aa: CASSEFQGRQGQYF
CDR3nt: TGTGCCAGCAGTGAATTTCAGGGTCGTCAGGGGCAGTACTTC

v_gene: TRBV20-1
j_gene: TRBJ2-7
abundance: few
d_gene: .
CDR3aa: CSAKLDYEQYF
CDR3nt: TGCAGTGCTAAGCTAGACTACGAGCAGTACTTC

v_gene: TRBV28
j_gene: TRBJ1-5
abundance: .
d_gene: TRBD1
CDR3aa: CASSPGQGDQPQHF
CDR3nt: TGTGCCAGCAGCCCTGGGCAGGGGGATCAGCCCCAGCATTTT

v_gene: TRBV7-3
j_gene: TRBJ2-1
abundance: .
d_gene: TRBD1
CDR3aa: CASSWRTGVNEQFF
CDR3nt: TGTGCCAGCAGCTGGCGGACAGGGGTCAATGAGCAGTTCTTC

v_gene: TRBV7-9
j_gene: TRBJ1-2
abundance: few
d_gene: .
CDR3aa: CASSLGASQRGYTF
CDR3nt: TGTGCCAGCAGCTTAGGGGCCAGCCAACGGGGCTACACCTTC

v_gene: TRBV29-1
j_gene: TRBJ2-3
abundance: .
d_gene: TRBD2
CDR3aa: CSVGTSGVSTDTQYF
CDR3nt: TGCAGCGTGGGGACTAGCGGAGTAAGCACAGATACGCAGTATTTT

v_gene: TRBV11-3
j_gene: TRBJ2-3
abundance: .
d_gene: TRBD1
CDR3aa: CASSAGQDSSTDTQYF
CDR3nt: TGTGCCAGCAGCGCGGGACAGGATTCTAGCACAGATACGCAGTATTTT

v_gene: TRBV30
j_gene: TRBJ1-4
abundance: few
d_gene: TRBD1
CDR3aa: CAWSRTGGNEKLFF
CDR3nt: TGTGCCTGGAGCCGGACAGGGGGGAATGAAAAACTGTTTTTT

v_gene: TRBV18
j_gene: TRBJ2-3
abundance: few
d_gene: .
CDR3aa: CASSRGSTDTQYF
CDR3nt: TGTGCCAGCTCACGCGGAAGCACAGATACGCAGTATTTT

v_gene: TRBV7-9
j_gene: TRBJ2-1
abundance: .
d_gene: .
CDR3aa: CASSPWQRSTDEQFF
CDR3nt: TGTGCCAGCAGCCCATGGCAGCGGTCTACCGACGAGCAGTTCTTC

v_gene: TRBV5-1
j_gene: TRBJ1-1
abundance: .
d_gene: TRBD1
CDR3aa: CASSYGTVNTEAFF
CDR3nt: TGCGCCAGCAGCTACGGGACAGTCAACACTGAAGCTTTCTTT

v_gene: TRBV2
j_gene: TRBJ1-2
abundance: few
d_gene: TRBD1
CDR3aa: CASPGTDIYGGYTF
CDR3nt: TGTGCCAGCCCAGGGACAGACATCTATGGAGGCTACACCTTC

v_gene: TRBV5-4
j_gene: TRBJ2-3
abundance: .
d_gene: TRBD2
CDR3aa: CASSRRSGRARDTQYF
CDR3nt: TGTGCCAGCAGTCGGAGGAGCGGGAGGGCCCGGGATACGCAGTATTTT

v_gene: TRBV29-1
j_gene: TRBJ1-2
abundance: .
d_gene: .
CDR3aa: CSVVVAGSTGYTF
CDR3nt: TGCAGCGTTGTGGTCGCAGGGTCGACTGGCTACACCTTC

v_gene: TRBV5-6
j_gene: TRBJ1-1
abundance: few
d_gene: .
CDR3aa: CASSLNLGGRAAFF
CDR3nt: TGTGCCAGCAGCTTGAATTTGGGGGGGCGCGCAGCTTTCTTT

v_gene: TRBV7-2
j_gene: TRBJ1-5
abundance: .
d_gene: .
CDR3aa: CASSPLRDSNQPQHF
CDR3nt: TGTGCCAGCAGCCCCCTCCGGGATAGCAATCAGCCCCAGCATTTT

v_gene: TRBV30
j_gene: TRBJ2-3
abundance: few
d_gene: TRBD1
CDR3aa: CAWSAGTGTQPYF
CDR3nt: TGTGCCTGGAGTGCGGGGACAGGGACACAACCGTATTTT

v_gene: TRBV30
j_gene: TRBJ2-1
abundance: few
d_gene: TRBD2
CDR3aa: CAWKLAAPTYNEQFF
CDR3nt: TGTGCCTGGAAACTAGCGGCGCCTACTTACAATGAGCAGTTCTTC

v_gene: TRBV30
j_gene: TRBJ1-3
abundance: .
d_gene: .
CDR3aa: CAWSPNAKGNTIYF
CDR3nt: TGTGCCTGGAGTCCCAATGCGAAGGGAAACACCATATATTTT

v_gene: TRBV19
j_gene: TRBJ1-5
abundance: .
d_gene: .
CDR3aa: CASSINRVSNQPQHF
CDR3nt: TGTGCCAGTAGTATCAACAGAGTTAGCAATCAGCCCCAGCATTTT

v_gene: TRBV6-5
j_gene: TRBJ1-1
abundance: few
d_gene: .
CDR3aa: CASSYSRNTEAFF
CDR3nt: TGTGCCAGCAGTTACTCCCGGAACACTGAAGCTTTCTTT

v_gene: TRBV5-1
j_gene: TRBJ1-1
abundance: .
d_gene: .
CDR3aa: CASSRPGQNEAFF
CDR3nt: TGCGCCAGCAGCAGACCAGGACAGAATGAAGCTTTCTTT

v_gene: TRBV20-1
j_gene: TRBJ1-1
abundance: .
d_gene: .
CDR3aa: CSSGSAGAFF
CDR3nt: TGCAGTTCCGGATCTGCGGGAGCTTTCTTT

v_gene: TRBV9
j_gene: TRBJ2-3
abundance: .
d_gene: TRBD1
CDR3aa: CASSVGQGADTQYF
CDR3nt: TGTGCCAGCAGCGTAGGGCAGGGGGCAGATACGCAGTATTTT

v_gene: TRBV30
j_gene: TRBJ1-4
abundance: few
d_gene: TRBD1
CDR3aa: CAWSVQGEKLFF
CDR3nt: TGTGCCTGGAGTGTACAGGGGGAAAAACTGTTTTTT

v_gene: TRBV18
j_gene: TRBJ2-3
abundance: few
d_gene: TRBD2
CDR3aa: CASSPRLAGEADTQYF
CDR3nt: TGTGCCAGCTCACCACGTTTGGCGGGGGAAGCAGATACGCAGTATTTT

v_gene: TRBV5-1
j_gene: TRBJ2-2
abundance: few
d_gene: .
CDR3aa: CASSLGQAGAAELFF
CDR3nt: TGCGCCAGCAGCTTGGGACAGGCGGGGGCTGCGGAGCTGTTTTTT

v_gene: TRBV4-1
j_gene: TRBJ2-7
abundance: few
d_gene: TRBD2
CDR3aa: CASSQERTSGYEQYF
CDR3nt: TGCGCCAGCAGCCAAGAACGGACTAGCGGCTACGAGCAGTACTTC

v_gene: TRBV5-4
j_gene: TRBJ2-1
abundance: few
d_gene: TRBD2
CDR3aa: CASSFRLAGASLAYNEQFF
CDR3nt: TGTGCCAGCAGCTTTAGACTAGCGGGAGCCTCGCTAGCCTACAATGAGCAGTTCTTC

v_gene: TRBV28
j_gene: TRBJ2-5
abundance: few
d_gene: TRBD2
CDR3aa: CASSLAGAVNRETQYF
CDR3nt: TGTGCCAGCAGTCTAGCGGGAGCAGTTAATCGGGAGACCCAGTACTTC

v_gene: TRBV15
j_gene: TRBJ1-5
abundance: few
d_gene: .
CDR3aa: CATSSPGGVSGQPQHF
CDR3nt: TGTGCCACCAGCAGCCCTGGGGGGGTCAGCGGTCAGCCCCAGCATTTT

v_gene: TRBV18
j_gene: TRBJ2-5
abundance: .
d_gene: .
CDR3aa: CASSPPGRPRQETQYF
CDR3nt: TGTGCCAGCTCACCACCGGGCAGACCACGACAAGAGACCCAGTACTTC

v_gene: TRBV28
j_gene: TRBJ2-1
abundance: .
d_gene: TRBD1
CDR3aa: CASSLSRTGSSYNEQFF
CDR3nt: TGTGCCAGCAGTTTATCTAGGACAGGGAGCTCCTACAATGAGCAGTTCTTC

v_gene: TRBV5-1
j_gene: TRBJ2-5
abundance: few
d_gene: .
CDR3aa: CASSSLLVSAETQYF
CDR3nt: TGCGCCAGCAGCTCCTTACTCGTGAGCGCAGAGACCCAGTACTTC

v_gene: TRBV20-1
j_gene: TRBJ1-2
abundance: .
d_gene: .
CDR3aa: CSAVRGYGYTF
CDR3nt: TGCAGTGCGGTCAGGGGCTATGGCTACACCTTC

v_gene: TRBV2
j_gene: TRBJ1-2
abundance: .
d_gene: .
CDR3aa: CASSDPRGNYGYTF
CDR3nt: TGTGCCAGCAGTGATCCCAGGGGTAACTATGGCTACACCTTC

v_gene: TRBV30
j_gene: TRBJ2-1
abundance: .
d_gene: .
CDR3aa: CAWSVAGGDNEQFF
CDR3nt: TGTGCCTGGAGTGTAGCAGGAGGGGACAATGAGCAGTTCTTC

v_gene: TRBV9
j_gene: TRBJ2-1
abundance: few
d_gene: .
CDR3aa: CASSVVAEGWNEQFF
CDR3nt: TGTGCCAGCAGCGTAGTAGCGGAGGGGTGGAATGAGCAGTTCTTC

v_gene: TRBV7-7
j_gene: TRBJ2-3
abundance: .
d_gene: TRBD2
CDR3aa: CASSPGTSGSTDTQYF
CDR3nt: TGTGCCAGCAGCCCGGGGACTAGCGGGAGCACAGATACGCAGTATTTT

v_gene: TRBV28
j_gene: TRBJ1-2
abundance: .
d_gene: .
CDR3aa: CASSPGQSYGYTF
CDR3nt: TGTGCCAGCAGTCCAGGACAGTCCTATGGCTACACCTTC

v_gene: TRBV4-3
j_gene: TRBJ2-3
abundance: .
d_gene: TRBD2
CDR3aa: CASSLVGLAGASDTQYF
CDR3nt: TGCGCCAGCAGCCTTGTCGGCCTAGCGGGAGCGTCAGATACGCAGTATTTT

v_gene: TRBV5-1
j_gene: TRBJ2-1
abundance: .
d_gene: TRBD2
CDR3aa: CASSGGAYNEQFF
CDR3nt: TGCGCCAGCAGCGGGGGGGCCTACAATGAGCAGTTCTTC